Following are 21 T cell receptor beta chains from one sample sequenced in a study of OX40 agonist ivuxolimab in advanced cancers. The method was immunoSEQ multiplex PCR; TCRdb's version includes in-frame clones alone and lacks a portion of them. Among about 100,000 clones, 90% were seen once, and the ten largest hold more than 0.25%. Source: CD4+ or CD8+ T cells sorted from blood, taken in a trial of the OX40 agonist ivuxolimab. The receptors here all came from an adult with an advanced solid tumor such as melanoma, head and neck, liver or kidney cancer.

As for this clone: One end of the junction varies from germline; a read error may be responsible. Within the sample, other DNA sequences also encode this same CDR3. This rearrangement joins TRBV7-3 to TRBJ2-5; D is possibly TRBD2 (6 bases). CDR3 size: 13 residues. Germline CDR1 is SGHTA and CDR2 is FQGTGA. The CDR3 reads CASSLTSLETQYF. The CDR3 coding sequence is TGTGCCAGCAGCCTAACTAGCCTTGAGACCCAGTACTTC.

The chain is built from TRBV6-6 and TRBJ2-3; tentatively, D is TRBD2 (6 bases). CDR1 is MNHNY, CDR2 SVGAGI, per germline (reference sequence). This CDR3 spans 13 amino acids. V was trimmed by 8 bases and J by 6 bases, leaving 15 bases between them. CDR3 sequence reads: CASEETRSDTQYF. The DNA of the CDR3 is TGTGCCAGCGAGGAGACTAGAAGCGATACGCAGTATTTT.

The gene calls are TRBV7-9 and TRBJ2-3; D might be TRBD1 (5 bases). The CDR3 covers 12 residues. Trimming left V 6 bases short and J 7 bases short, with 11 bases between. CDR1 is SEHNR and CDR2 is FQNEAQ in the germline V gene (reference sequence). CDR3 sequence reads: CASRQDHYTQYF. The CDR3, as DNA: TGTGCCAGCAGACAGGACCATTATACGCAGTATTTT. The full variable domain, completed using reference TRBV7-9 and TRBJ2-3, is DTGVSQNPRHKITKRGQNVTFRCDPISEHNRLYWYRQTLGQGPEFLTYFQNEAQLEKSRLLSDRFSAERPKGSFSTLEIQRTEQGDSAMYLCASRQDHYTQYFGPGTRLTVL.

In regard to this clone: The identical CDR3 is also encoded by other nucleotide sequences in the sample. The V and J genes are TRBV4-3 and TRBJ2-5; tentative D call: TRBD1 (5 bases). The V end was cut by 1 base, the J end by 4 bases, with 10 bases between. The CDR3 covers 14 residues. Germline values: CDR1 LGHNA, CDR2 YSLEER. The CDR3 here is CASSQGGRGETQYF. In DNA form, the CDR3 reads TGCGCCAGCAGCCAAGGAGGAAGGGGAGAGACCCAGTACTTC.

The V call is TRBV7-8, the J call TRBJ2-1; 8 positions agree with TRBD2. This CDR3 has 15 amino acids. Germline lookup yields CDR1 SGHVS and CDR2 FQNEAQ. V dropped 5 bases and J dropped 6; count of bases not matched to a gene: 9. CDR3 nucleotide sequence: TGTGCCAGCAGCACCTCTCGCGGGAGGCTCAATGAGCAGTTCTTC. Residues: CASSTSRGRLNEQFF.

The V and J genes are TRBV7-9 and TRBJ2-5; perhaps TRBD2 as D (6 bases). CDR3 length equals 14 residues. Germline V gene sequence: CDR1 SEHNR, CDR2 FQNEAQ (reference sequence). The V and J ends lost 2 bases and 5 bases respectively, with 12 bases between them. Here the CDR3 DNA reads TGTGCCAGCAGCTTAACGCGGGATACGGAGACCCAGTACTTC. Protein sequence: CASSLTRDTETQYF.

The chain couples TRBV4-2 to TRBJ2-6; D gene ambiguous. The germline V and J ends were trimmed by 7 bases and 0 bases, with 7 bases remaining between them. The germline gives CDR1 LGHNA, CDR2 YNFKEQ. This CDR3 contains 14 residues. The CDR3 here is CASKLSSGANVLTF. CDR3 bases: TGTGCCAGCAAATTGAGCTCTGGGGCCAACGTCCTGACTTTC.

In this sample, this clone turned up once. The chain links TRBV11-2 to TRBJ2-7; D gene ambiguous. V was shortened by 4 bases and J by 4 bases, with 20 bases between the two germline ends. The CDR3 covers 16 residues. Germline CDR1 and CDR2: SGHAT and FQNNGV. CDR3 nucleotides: TGTGCCAGCAGCTCCGAACGACGGCTACTGGGGTACGAGCAGTACTTC. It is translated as CASSSERRLLGYEQYF.

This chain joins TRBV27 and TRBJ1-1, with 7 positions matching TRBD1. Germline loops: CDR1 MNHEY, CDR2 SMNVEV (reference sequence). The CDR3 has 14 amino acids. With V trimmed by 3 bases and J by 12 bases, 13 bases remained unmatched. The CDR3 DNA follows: TGTGCCAGCAGTTTGAGAGGGGGCGGCCAATCTACTTTCTTT. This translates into CASSLRGGGQSTFF.

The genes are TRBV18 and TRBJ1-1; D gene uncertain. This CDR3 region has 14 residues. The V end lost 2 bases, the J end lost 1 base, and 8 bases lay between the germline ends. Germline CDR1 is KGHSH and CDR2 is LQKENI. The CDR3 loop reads CASSPGQRNTEAFF. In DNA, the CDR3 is TGTGCCAGCTCACCAGGGCAGAGGAACACTGAAGCTTTCTTT.

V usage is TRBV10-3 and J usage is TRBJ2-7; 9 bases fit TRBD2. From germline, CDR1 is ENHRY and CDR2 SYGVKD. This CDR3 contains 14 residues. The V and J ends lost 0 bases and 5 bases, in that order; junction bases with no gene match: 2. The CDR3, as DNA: TGTGCCATCAGTGAGTCTAGCGGGAGAAACGAGCAGTACTTC. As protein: CAISESSGRNEQYF.

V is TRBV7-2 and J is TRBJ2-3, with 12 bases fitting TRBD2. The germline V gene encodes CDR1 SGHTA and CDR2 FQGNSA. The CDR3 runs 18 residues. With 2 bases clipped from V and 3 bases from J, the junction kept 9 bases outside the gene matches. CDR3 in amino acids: CASSLLLAGGPLTDTQYF. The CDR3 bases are TGTGCCAGCAGCTTACTCCTAGCGGGAGGGCCGTTAACAGATACGCAGTATTTT.

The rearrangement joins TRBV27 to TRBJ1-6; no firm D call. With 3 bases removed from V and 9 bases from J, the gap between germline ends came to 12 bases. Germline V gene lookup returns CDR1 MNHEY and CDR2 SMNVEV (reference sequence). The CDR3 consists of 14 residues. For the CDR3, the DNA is TGTGCCAGCAGTTTTGGGCAACTGGGTTCACCCCTCCACTTT. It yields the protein CASSFGQLGSPLHF.

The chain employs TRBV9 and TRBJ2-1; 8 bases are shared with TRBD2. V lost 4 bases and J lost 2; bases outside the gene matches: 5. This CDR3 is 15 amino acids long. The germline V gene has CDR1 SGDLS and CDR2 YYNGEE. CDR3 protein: CASSNRLAPYNEQFF. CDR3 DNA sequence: TGTGCCAGCAGCAACCGACTAGCGCCCTACAATGAGCAGTTCTTC. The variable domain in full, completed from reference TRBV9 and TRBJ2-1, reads DSGVTQTPKHLITATGQRVTLRCSPRSGDLSVYWYQQSLDQGLQFLIQYYNGEERAKGNILERFSAQQFPDLHSELNLSSLELGDSALYFCASSNRLAPYNEQFFGPGTRLTVL.

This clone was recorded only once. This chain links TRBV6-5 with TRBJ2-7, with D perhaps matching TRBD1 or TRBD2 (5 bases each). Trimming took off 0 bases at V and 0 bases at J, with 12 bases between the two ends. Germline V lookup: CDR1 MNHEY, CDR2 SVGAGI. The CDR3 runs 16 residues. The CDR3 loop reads CASSYSRAGSSYEQYF. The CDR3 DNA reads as TGTGCCAGCAGTTACTCGAGGGCAGGGAGCTCCTACGAGCAGTACTTC.

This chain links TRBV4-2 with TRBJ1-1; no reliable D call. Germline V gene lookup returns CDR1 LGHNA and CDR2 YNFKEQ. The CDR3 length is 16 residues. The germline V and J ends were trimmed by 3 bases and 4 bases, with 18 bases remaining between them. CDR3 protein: CASSHLTANKGTEAFF. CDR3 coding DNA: TGTGCCAGCAGCCACCTGACGGCAAATAAAGGCACTGAAGCTTTCTTT.

This CDR3 reads CASSERTSGGSSYNEQFF. CDR3 sequence (DNA): TGTGCCAGCTCAGAAAGGACTAGCGGAGGGAGCTCCTACAATGAGCAGTTCTTC. The V call is TRBV18, the J call TRBJ2-1; TRBD2 agrees at 10 bases. This CDR3 has 18 residues. After removal of 5 bases from V and 0 bases from J, the junction contained 10 bases not matched to a gene. The V gene's germline CDR1 is KGHSH and CDR2 LQKENI.

Here the CDR3 reads CASRGSGANVLTF. DNA of the CDR3: TGTGCCAGCCGGGGATCTGGGGCCAACGTCCTGACTTTC. The chain links TRBV11-1 to TRBJ2-6, with D possibly matching TRBD2 (5 bases). Trimming stripped 8 bases from V and 1 base from J, with 6 bases between. Per the germline V gene, CDR1 is SGHAT and CDR2 is FQDESV (reference sequence). This CDR3 has 13 amino acids.

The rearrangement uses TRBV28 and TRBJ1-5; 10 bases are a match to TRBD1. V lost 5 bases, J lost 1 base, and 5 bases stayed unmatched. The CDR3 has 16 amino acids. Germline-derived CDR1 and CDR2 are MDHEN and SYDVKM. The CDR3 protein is CASSPWGQGSNQPQHF. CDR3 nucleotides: TGTGCCAGCAGTCCGTGGGGACAGGGGAGCAATCAGCCCCAGCATTTT.

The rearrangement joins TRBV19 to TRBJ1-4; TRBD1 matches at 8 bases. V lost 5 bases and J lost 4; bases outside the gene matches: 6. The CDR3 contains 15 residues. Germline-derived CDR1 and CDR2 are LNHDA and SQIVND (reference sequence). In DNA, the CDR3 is TGTGCCAGTAGTCCGAGGACAGGGCATAATGAAAAACTGTTTTTT. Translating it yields CASSPRTGHNEKLFF. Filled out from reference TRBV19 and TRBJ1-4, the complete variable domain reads DGGITQSPKYLFRKEGQNVTLSCEQNLNHDAMYWYRQDPGQGLRLIYYSQIVNDFQKGDIAEGYSVSREKKESFPLTVTSAQKNPTAFYLCASSPRTGHNEKLFFGSGTQLSVL.

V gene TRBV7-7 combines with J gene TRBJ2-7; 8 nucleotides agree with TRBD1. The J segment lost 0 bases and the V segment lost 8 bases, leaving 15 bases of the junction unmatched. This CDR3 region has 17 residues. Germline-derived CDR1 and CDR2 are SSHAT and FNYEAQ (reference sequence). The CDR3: CASHPGTGLLSSYEQYF. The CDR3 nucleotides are TGTGCCAGCCACCCCGGGACAGGCCTTTTAAGCTCCTACGAGCAGTACTTC.